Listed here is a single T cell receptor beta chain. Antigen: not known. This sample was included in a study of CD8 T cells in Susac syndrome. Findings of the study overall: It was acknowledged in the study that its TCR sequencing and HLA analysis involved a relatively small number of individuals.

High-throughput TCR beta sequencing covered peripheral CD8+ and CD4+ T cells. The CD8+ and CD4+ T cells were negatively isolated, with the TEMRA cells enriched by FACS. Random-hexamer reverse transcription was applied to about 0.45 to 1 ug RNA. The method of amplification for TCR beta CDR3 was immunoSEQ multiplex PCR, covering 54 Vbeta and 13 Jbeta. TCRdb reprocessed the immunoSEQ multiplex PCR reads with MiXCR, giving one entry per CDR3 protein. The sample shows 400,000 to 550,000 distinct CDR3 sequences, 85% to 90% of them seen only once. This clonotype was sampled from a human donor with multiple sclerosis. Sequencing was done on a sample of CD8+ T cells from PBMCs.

The CDR3 reads CASSPPGAVAEAFF. In DNA form, the CDR3 reads TGCGCCAGCAGCCCTCCAGGGGCAGTGGCTGAAGCTTTCTTT. The V call is TRBV4-1, the J call TRBJ1-1; TRBD1 is a possible D gene (6 bases). Looked up from germline, CDR1 is MGHRA and CDR2 is YSYEKL. The CDR3 is 14 residues long. Trimming took off 4 bases at V and 6 bases at J, with 15 bases between the two ends.